The next 2 T cell receptor beta chains were all read from a single sample in a study of blood T cells in healthy people across ages. The use of a sample-barcoded 5' primer and a J-beta primer mix characterized a second PCR of about 7 to 12 cycles. TCRdb ran MiXCR on the 5' RACE reads and lists one entry per CDR3 protein. The table shows about 680,000 distinct CDR3 sequences, with approximately 50% occurring only once. Sequencing was done on a sample of blood. The receptors originated from a woman aged 60-75 years in good health.

The J gene is TRBJ1-6, the V gene TRBV7-2; the match to TRBD1 covers 7 bases. J gave up 5 bases and V 5 bases, and 6 bases lay outside the gene matches. Per germline, CDR1 SGHTA and CDR2 FQGNSA. The CDR3 is 15 residues long. CDR3 sequence: CASSPGTVDNSPLHF. DNA for the CDR3: TGTGCCAGCAGCCCGGGGACAGTCGATAATTCACCCCTCCACTTT.

The chain employs TRBV5-1 and TRBJ1-1; D gene unclear. The length of the CDR3 is 14 residues. V was shortened by 4 bases and J by 1 base, with 11 bases between the two germline ends. CDR1 and CDR2 from the germline V gene are SGHRS and YFSETQ. The CDR3 coding sequence is TGCGCCAGCAGCGCCCGGGAGAGGAACACTGAAGCTTTCTTT. Protein product: CASSARERNTEAFF.